The source of this TCR beta chain is a study of identifying expanded T cells in peripheral blood. Some clones are missing from TCRdb's copy, which holds only in-frame ones; the method was immunoSEQ multiplex PCR. The sample has around 85,000 clones, roughly 90% seen once. During the collection period, no donor immune events like infections were recorded. V was pared by 4 bases and J by 3 bases, with 13 bases between. This CDR3 has 14 amino acids. Germline CDR1 reads LGHNA; CDR2 reads YSLEER. Findings of the study overall: Over two and four weeks, about 17 and 20 clones changed, versus approximately 1.1 between replicates. Clone count variance between roughly two-week samples rose with total template count.

Comments on this clone: As yet, its antigen is unknown.

The TCR originated in a person aged 18 to 75 in good health. Sequencing was carried out using blood. The genes are TRBV4-3 and TRBJ2-7; TRBD1 is a possible D gene (6 bases). As DNA, the CDR3 is TGCGCCAGCAGCCTCGCCAGGGGATACTACGAGCAGTACTTC. It yields the protein CASSLARGYYEQYF.